The clone carrying this TCR beta chain was seen at least ten times. Its antigen is not known. The data derive from a study of CD8+CD57+ T cells in acquired aplastic anemia. Study information: Sorted cells (CD4+ and CD8+) yielded DNA amounts that averaged about 3.4 ug.

From germline, CDR1 is SQVTM and CDR2 ANQGSEA. V was clipped by 7 bases and J by 2 bases, with 11 bases between them. This CDR3 contains 12 residues. Study conclusions and caveats: Patients and controls shared over 25 CD8+ CDR3 sequences. Patients and controls were not found to differ significantly in CD8+ Simpson's diversity.

TCR beta VDJ and CDR3 profiles were obtained from a genomic DNA template. TCRdb re-analysed the reads in MiXCR, keeping a single row per CDR3 protein. The sample shows some 220,000 distinct CDR3 sequences, about 37% of them seen only once. This chain links TRBV29-1 with TRBJ2-5; no definite D call. Sequenced input: sorted CD4+, CD8+, or CD8+CD57+ T cells (not recorded which) from PBMCs. This receptor was taken from a human donor in good health, serving as a control. CDR3 sequence reads: CSAATGQETQYF. The CDR3 bases are TGCAGCGCCGCGACTGGACAAGAGACCCAGTACTTC.